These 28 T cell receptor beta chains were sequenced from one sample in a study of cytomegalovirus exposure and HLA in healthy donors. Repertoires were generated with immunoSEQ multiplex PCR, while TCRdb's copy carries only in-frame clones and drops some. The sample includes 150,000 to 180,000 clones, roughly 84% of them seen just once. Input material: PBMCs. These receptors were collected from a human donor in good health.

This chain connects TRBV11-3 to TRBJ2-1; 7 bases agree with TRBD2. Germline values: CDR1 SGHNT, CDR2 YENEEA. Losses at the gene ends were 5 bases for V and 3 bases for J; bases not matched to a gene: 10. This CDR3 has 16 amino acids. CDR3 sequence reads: CASSQKVSSGYNEQFF. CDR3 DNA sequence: TGTGCCAGCAGCCAGAAGGTGTCTAGCGGCTACAATGAGCAGTTCTTC.

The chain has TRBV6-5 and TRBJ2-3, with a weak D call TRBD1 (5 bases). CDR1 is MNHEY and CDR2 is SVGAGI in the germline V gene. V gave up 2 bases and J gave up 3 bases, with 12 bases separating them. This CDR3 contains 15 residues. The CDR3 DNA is TGTGCCAGCAGTTACGGTCAGGGTAGGACAGATACGCAGTATTTT. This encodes CASSYGQGRTDTQYF.

CDR3 bases: TGTGCCAGCAGTGGTCCACAGTCATACACCGGGGAGCTGTTTTTT. Translation gives CASSGPQSYTGELFF. The chain is built from TRBV25-1 and TRBJ2-2; unclear D gene. CDR1 and CDR2 from the germline V gene are MGHDK and SYGVNS. The CDR3 totals 15 residues. V gave up 4 bases and J gave up 3 bases, with 12 bases separating them. Filled out from reference TRBV25-1 and TRBJ2-2, the complete variable domain reads EADIYQTPRYLVIGTGKKITLECSQTMGHDKMYWYQQDPGMELHLIHYSYGVNSTEKGDLSSESTVSRIRTEHFPLTLESARPSHTSQYLCASSGPQSYTGELFFGEGSRLTVL.

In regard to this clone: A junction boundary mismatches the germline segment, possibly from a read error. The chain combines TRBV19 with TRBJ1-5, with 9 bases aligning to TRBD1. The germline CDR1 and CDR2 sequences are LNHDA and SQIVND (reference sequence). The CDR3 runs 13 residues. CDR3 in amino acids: CATGVTGGQLQHF. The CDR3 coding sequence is TGTGCCACCGGGGTGACAGGGGGGCAGCTCCAGCATTTT. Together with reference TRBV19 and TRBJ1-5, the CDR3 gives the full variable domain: DGGITQSPKYLFRKEGQNVTLSCEQNLNHDAMYWYRQDPGQGLRLIYYSQIVNDFQKGDIAEGYSVSREKKESFPLTVTSAQKNPTAFYLCATGVTGGQLQHFGDGTRLSIL.

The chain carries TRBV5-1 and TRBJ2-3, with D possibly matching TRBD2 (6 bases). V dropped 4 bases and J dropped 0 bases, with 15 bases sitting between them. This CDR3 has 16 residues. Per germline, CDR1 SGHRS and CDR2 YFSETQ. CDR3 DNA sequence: TGCGCCAGCAGCGTTGAGAGTAGCGGTAGCACAGATACGCAGTATTTT. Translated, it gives CASSVESSGSTDTQYF.

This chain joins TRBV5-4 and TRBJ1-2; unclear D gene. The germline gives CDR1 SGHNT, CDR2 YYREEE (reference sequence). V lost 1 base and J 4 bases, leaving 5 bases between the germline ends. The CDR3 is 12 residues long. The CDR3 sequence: CASSLSFYGYTF. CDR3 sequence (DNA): TGTGCCAGCAGCTTGTCTTTCTATGGCTACACCTTC.

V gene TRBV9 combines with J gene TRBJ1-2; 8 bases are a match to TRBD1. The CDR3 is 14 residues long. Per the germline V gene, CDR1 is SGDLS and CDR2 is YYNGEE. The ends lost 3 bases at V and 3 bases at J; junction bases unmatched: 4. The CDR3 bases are TGTGCCAGCAGCGAAGCAGGGGGCGACTATGGCTACACCTTC. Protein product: CASSEAGGDYGYTF.

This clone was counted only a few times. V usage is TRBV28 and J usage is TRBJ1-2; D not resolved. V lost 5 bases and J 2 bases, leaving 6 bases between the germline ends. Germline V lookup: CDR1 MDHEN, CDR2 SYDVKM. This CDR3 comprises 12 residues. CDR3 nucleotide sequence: TGTGCCAGCAGTCCCGGGAACTATGGCTACACCTTC. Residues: CASSPGNYGYTF.

The CDR3 region is CASTPSGRIYNEQFF. The CDR3 DNA is TGTGCCAGCACACCTAGCGGGAGGATTTACAATGAGCAGTTCTTC. The chain uses TRBV27 and TRBJ2-1; 11 bases match TRBD2. The CDR3 consists of 15 residues. J lost 4 bases, V lost 7 bases, and 6 bases had no gene match. Germline-derived CDR1 and CDR2 are MNHEY and SMNVEV (reference sequence).

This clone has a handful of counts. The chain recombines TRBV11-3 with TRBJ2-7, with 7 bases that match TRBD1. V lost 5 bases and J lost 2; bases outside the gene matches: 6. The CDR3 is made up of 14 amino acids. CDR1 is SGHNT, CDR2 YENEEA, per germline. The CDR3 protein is CASSLRQGTYEQYF. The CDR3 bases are TGTGCCAGCAGCCTGCGACAGGGAACCTACGAGCAGTACTTC.

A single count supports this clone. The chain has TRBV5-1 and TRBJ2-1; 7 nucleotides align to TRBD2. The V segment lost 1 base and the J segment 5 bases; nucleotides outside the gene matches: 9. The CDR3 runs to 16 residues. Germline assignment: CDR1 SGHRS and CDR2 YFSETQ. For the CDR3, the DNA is TGCGCCAGCAGCTTGTGGGTGGGAGGGCAGAACAATGAGCAGTTCTTC. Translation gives CASSLWVGGQNNEQFF.

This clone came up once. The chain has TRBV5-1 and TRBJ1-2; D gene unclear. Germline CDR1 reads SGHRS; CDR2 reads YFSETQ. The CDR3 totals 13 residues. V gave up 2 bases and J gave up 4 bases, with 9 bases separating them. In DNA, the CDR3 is TGCGCCAGCAGCTTAACAGAATTCTATGGCTACACCTTC. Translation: CASSLTEFYGYTF.

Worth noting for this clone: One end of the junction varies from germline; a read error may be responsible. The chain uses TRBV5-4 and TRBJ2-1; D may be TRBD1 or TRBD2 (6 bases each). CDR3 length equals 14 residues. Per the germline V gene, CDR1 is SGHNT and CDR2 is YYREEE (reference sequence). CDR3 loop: CAGSLGGRENEQFF. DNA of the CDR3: TGTGCCGGCAGCTTGGGGGGCAGGGAAAATGAGCAGTTCTTC.

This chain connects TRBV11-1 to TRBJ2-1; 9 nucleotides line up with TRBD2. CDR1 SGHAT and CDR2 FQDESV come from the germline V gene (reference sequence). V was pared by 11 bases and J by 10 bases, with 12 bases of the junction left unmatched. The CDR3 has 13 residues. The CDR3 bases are TGTGCCGACTCGTGGCTAGCGGGGCCAGAGCAGTTCTTC. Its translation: CADSWLAGPEQFF.

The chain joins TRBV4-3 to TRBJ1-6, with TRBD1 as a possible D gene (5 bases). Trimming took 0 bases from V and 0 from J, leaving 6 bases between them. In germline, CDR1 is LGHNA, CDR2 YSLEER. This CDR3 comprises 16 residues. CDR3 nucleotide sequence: TGCGCCAGCAGCCAAGAGGGGGGCTCCTATAATTCACCCCTCCACTTT. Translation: CASSQEGGSYNSPLHF.

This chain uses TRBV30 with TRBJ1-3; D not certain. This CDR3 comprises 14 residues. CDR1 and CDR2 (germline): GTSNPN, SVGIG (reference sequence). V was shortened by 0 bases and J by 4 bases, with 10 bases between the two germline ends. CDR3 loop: CAWSVIYGGNTIYF. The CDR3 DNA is TGTGCCTGGAGTGTAATATACGGGGGAAACACCATATATTTT.

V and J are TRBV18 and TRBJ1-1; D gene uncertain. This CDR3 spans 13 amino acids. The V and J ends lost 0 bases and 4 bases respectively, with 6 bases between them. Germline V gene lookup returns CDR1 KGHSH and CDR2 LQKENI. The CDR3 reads CASSPPSITEAFF. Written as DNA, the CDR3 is TGTGCCAGCTCACCACCGAGTATCACTGAAGCTTTCTTT.

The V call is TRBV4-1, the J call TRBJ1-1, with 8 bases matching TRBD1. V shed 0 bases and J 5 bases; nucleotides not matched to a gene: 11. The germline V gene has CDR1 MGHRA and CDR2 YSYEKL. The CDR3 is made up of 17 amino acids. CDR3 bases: TGCGCCAGCAGCCAAGATGGGCAGGGGGCACCGGGGACTGAAGCTTTCTTT. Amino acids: CASSQDGQGAPGTEAFF.

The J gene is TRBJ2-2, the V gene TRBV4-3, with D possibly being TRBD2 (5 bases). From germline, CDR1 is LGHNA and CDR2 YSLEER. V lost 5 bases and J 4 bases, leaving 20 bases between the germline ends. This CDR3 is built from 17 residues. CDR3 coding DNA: TGCGCCAGCAGCGAGACTCCATTCGAGGGCAGCACCGGGGAGCTGTTTTTT. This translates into CASSETPFEGSTGELFF.

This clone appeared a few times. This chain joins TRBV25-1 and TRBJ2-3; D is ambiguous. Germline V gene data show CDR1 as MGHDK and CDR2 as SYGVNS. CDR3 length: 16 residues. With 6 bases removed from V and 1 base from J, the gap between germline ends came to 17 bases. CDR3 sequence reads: CASSETVASGTDTQYF. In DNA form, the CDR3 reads TGTGCCAGCAGCGAAACTGTAGCCTCGGGCACAGATACGCAGTATTTT.

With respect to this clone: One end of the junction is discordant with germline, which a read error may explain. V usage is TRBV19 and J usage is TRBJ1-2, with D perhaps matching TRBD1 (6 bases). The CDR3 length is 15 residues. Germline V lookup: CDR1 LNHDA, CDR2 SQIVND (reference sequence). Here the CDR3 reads CASMKGTGYVYGYTF. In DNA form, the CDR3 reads TGTGCTAGTATGAAGGGAACAGGGTACGTCTATGGCTACACCTTC.

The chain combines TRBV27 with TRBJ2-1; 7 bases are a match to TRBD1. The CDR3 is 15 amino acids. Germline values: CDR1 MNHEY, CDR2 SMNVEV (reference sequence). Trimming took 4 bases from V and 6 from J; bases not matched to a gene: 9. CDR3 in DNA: TGTGCCAGCAGTTATTACGACAGGGAAAGCAATGAGCAGTTCTTC. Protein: CASSYYDRESNEQFF.

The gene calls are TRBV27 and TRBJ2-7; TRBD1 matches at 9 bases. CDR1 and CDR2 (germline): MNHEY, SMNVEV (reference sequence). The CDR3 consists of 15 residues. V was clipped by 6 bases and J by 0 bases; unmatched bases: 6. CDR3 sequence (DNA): TGTGCCAGCAGAAGGGACAGGGCGAGCTCCTACGAGCAGTACTTC. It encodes CASRRDRASSYEQYF.

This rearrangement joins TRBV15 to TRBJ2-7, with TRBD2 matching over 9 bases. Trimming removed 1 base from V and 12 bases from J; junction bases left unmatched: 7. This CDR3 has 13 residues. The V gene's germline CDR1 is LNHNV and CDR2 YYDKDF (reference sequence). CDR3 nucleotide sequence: TGTGCCACCAGCAGAGTACCTAGCGGGGAATCGTACTTC. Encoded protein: CATSRVPSGESYF.

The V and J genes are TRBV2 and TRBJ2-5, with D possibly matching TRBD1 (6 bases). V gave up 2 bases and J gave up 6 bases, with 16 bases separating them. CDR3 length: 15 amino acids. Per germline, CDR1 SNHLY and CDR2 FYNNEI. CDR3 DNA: TGTGCCAGCAGTGAAAGGACAGTGACTGGGAAGACCCAGTACTTC. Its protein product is CASSERTVTGKTQYF.

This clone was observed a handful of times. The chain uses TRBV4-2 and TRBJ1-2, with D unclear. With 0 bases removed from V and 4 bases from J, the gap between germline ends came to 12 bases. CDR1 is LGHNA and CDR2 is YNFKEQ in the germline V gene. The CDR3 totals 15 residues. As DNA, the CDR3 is TGTGCCAGCAGCCAAGATCTGAACGTCGGCTATGGCTACACCTTC. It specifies CASSQDLNVGYGYTF.

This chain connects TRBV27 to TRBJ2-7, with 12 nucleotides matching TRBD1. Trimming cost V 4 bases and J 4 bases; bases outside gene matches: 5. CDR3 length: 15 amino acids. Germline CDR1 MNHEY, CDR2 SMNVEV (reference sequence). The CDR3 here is CASSSRDRGLYEQYF. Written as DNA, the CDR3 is TGTGCCAGCAGTTCTCGGGACAGGGGGCTATACGAGCAGTACTTC.

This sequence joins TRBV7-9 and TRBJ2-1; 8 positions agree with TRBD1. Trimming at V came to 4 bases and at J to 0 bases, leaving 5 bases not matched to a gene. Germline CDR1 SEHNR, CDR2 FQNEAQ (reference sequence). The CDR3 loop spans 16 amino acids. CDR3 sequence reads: CASSSTGGSSYNEQFF. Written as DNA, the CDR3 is TGTGCCAGCAGCTCCACAGGGGGGAGCTCCTACAATGAGCAGTTCTTC.